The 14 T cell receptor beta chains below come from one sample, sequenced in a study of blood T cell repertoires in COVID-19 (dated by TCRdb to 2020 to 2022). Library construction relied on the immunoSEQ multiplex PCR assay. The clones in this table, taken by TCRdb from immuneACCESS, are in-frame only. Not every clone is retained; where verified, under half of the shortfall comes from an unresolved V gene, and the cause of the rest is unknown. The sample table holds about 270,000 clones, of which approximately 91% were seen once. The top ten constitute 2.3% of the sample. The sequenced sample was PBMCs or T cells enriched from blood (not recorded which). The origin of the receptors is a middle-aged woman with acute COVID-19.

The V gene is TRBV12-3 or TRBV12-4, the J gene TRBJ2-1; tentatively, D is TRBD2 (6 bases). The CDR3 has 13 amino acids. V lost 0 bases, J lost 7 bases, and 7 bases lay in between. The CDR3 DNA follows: TGTGCCAGCAGTTTAGCGCGGGGTAATGAGCAGTTCTTC. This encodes CASSLARGNEQFF.

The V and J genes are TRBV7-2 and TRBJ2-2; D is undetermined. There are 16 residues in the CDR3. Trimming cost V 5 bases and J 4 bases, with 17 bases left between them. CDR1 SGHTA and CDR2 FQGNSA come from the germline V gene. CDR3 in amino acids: CASSLSSGLVTGELFF. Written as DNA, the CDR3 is TGTGCCAGCAGCCTCAGCTCGGGTCTCGTCACCGGGGAGCTGTTTTTT.

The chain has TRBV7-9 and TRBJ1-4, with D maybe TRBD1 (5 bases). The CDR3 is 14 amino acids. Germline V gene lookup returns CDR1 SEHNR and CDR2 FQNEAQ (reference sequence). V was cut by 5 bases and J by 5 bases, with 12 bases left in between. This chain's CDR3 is CASSRDRRNEKLFF. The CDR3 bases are TGTGCCAGCAGCCGAGACAGACGGAATGAAAAACTGTTTTTT.

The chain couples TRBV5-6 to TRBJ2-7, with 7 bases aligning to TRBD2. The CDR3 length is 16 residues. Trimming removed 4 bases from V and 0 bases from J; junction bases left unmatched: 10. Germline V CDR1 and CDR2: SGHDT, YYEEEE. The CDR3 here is CASSPPLGGDSYEQYF. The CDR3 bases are TGTGCCAGCAGCCCACCCCTGGGGGGGGACTCCTACGAGCAGTACTTC.

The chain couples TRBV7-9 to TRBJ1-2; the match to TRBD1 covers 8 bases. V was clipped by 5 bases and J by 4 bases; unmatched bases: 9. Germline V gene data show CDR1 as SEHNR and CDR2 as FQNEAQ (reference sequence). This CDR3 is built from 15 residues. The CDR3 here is CASSPSTGGGYGYTF. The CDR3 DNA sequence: TGTGCCAGCAGCCCCTCAACAGGGGGGGGCTATGGCTACACCTTC.

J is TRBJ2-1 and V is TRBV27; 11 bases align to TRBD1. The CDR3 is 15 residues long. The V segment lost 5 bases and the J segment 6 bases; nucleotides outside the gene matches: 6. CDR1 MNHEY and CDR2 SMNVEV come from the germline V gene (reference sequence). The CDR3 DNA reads TGTGCCAGCAGTACCGGGACAGGGGGATTCAATGAGCAGTTCTTC. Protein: CASSTGTGGFNEQFF.

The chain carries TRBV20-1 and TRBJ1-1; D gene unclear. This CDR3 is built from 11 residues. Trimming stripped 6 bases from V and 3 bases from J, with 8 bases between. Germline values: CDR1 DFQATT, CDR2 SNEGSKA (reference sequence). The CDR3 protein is CSARGYTEAFF. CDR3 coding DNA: TGCAGTGCCCGGGGTTACACTGAAGCTTTCTTT.

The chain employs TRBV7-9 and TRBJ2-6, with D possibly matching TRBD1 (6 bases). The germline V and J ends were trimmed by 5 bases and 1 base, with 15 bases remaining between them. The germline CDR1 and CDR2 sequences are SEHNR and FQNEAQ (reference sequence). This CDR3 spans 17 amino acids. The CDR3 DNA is TGTGCCAGCAGCCCAGGGGTTGCGGTATCTGGGGCCAACGTCCTGACTTTC. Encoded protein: CASSPGVAVSGANVLTF. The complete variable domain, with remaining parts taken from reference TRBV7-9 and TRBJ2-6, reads DTGVSQNPRHKITKRGQNVTFRCDPISEHNRLYWYRQTLGQGPEFLTYFQNEAQLEKSRLLSDRFSAERPKGSFSTLEIQRTEQGDSAMYLCASSPGVAVSGANVLTFGAGSRLTVL.

CDR3 nucleotides: TGCGCCAGCAGCCAAGATCAGGGTCAGCCCCAGCATTTT. Translation: CASSQDQGQPQHF. The rearrangement links TRBV4-3 to TRBJ1-5; perhaps TRBD1 as D (5 bases). Trimming pared 0 bases from V and 6 bases from J, leaving 6 bases between. Germline V gene lookup returns CDR1 LGHNA and CDR2 YSLEER. The CDR3 totals 13 residues.

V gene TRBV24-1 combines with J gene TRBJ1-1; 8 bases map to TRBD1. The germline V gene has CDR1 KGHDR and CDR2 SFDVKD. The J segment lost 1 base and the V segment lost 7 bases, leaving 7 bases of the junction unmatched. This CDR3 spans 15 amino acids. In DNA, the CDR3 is TGTGCCACCAGACCCGGACAGGGTACGAACACTGAAGCTTTCTTT. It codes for CATRPGQGTNTEAFF.

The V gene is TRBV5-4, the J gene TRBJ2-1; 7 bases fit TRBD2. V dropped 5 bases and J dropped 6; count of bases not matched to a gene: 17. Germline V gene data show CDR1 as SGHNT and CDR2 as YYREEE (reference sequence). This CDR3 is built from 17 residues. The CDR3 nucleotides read TGTGCCAGCAGTTCAGATGCGGGGGTCTCACGGAGCAATGAGCAGTTCTTC. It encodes CASSSDAGVSRSNEQFF.

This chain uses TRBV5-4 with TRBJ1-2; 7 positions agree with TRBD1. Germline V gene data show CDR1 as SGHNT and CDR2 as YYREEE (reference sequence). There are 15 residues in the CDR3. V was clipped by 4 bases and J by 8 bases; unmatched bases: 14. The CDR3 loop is CASSQRTGIASGYTF. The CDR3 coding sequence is TGTGCCAGCAGCCAAAGGACAGGAATTGCGTCCGGCTACACCTTC. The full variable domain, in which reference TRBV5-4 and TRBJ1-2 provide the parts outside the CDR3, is ETGVTQSPTHLIKTRGQQVTLRCSSQSGHNTVSWYQQALGQGPQFIFQYYREEENGRGNFPPRFSGLQFPNYSSELNVNALELDDSALYLCASSQRTGIASGYTFGSGTRLTVV.

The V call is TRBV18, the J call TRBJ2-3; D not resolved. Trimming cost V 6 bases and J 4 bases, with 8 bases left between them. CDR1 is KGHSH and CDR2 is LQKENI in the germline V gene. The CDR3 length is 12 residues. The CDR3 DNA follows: TGTGCCAGCTCCCTATCCTCAGATACGCAGTATTTT. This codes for CASSLSSDTQYF.

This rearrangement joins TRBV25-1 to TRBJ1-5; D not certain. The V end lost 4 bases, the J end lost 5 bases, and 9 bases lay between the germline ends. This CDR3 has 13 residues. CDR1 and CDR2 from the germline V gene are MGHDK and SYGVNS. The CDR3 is CASSGGIYQPQHF. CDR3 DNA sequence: TGTGCCAGCAGTGGAGGGATCTATCAGCCCCAGCATTTT.